A single sample is the source of the 3 T cell receptor beta chains below, sequenced in a study of T cell changes during pregnancy in multiple sclerosis. Clones were sequenced by immunoSEQ multiplex PCR, and TCRdb holds only the in-frame ones, with some missing. The table shows 90,000 to 120,000 clones, with 94% occurring only once. The sample was peripheral blood, taken before pregnancy. Receptors were obtained from a female donor with multiple sclerosis, enrolled in a pregnancy study.

Only a few counts were recorded for this clone. The chain couples TRBV7-7 to TRBJ2-2; no clear D. The CDR3 has 13 residues. V lost 1 base, J lost 6 bases, and 6 bases lay in between. CDR1 and CDR2 from the germline V gene are SSHAT and FNYEAQ (reference sequence). The chain's CDR3 is CASSLGRAGELFF. In DNA form, the CDR3 reads TGTGCCAGCAGCTTAGGACGGGCCGGGGAGCTGTTTTTT.

The chain recombines TRBV7-2 with TRBJ2-7; 8 nucleotides line up with TRBD2. Germline V gives CDR1 SGHTA, CDR2 FQGNSA. This CDR3 is 16 amino acids long. With V trimmed by 1 base and J by 4 bases, 9 bases remained unmatched. The CDR3 DNA sequence: TGTGCCAGCAGCTTAGACCCGGGACTAGGATTGTACGAGCAGTACTTC. It encodes CASSLDPGLGLYEQYF.

The chain combines TRBV9 with TRBJ1-1; the match to TRBD1 covers 7 bases. Looked up from germline, CDR1 is SGDLS and CDR2 is YYNGEE. V was pared by 4 bases and J by 6 bases, with 6 bases of the junction left unmatched. CDR3 size: 13 residues. Here the CDR3 DNA reads TGTGCCAGCAGCCCTCAGGGGGACGCTGAAGCTTTCTTT. Translation: CASSPQGDAEAFF. Filled out from reference TRBV9 and TRBJ1-1, the complete variable domain reads DSGVTQTPKHLITATGQRVTLRCSPRSGDLSVYWYQQSLDQGLQFLIQYYNGEERAKGNILERFSAQQFPDLHSELNLSSLELGDSALYFCASSPQGDAEAFFGQGTRLTVV.